The sequence of this T cell receptor beta chain was determined in a study of beta chain features in type 1 diabetes. Study-wide points: Moderate but significant shortening of TCRB CDR3s was recorded in all four CD4+ subsets from Type 1 diabetes patients.

To note about this clone: Its antigen is undetermined.

J was trimmed by 2 bases and V by 0 bases; bases with no gene match: 3. CDR1 and CDR2 (germline): SGDLS, YYNGEE. This CDR3 contains 17 residues. Every bit of the isolated RNA underwent reverse transcription, so sequencing read expressed TCRB transcripts. Libraries were prepared by immunoSEQ multiplex PCR; TCRdb keeps only in-frame clonotypes and omits some of them. The data contain under 800,000 clones, around 15% of them seen just once; the ten biggest clones take up about 0.086%. The sequenced material came from naive CD4+ T cells from blood. The sequence was obtained from a man between 18 and 35 years old in good health. The chain recombines TRBV9 with TRBJ2-3, with 13 positions matching TRBD2. DNA for the CDR3: TGTGCCAGCAGCGTAGGACTAGCGGGGGGCCTCACAGATACGCAGTATTTT. Its translation: CASSVGLAGGLTDTQYF.